The 5 T cell receptor beta chains reported below all come from one sample, sequenced in a study of CD8+CD57+ T cells in acquired aplastic anemia. Profiles of TCR beta VDJ and CDR3 were generated from a genomic DNA template. TCRdb re-analysed the reads in MiXCR, keeping a single row per CDR3 protein. The table includes 260,000 or so distinct CDR3 sequences, approximately 45% detected once. CD8+CD57+ cell expansion, shown by flow cytometry, had occurred in the patients selected for sequencing. The specimen was sorted CD4+, CD8+, or CD8+CD57+ T cells (not recorded which) from PBMCs. These receptors originate from a human donor with aplastic anemia.

Regarding this clonotype: This may be a read error, as it is one base from a much larger clone. The chain carries TRBV4-3 and TRBJ2-7; no firm D call. The germline gives CDR1 LGHNA, CDR2 YSLEER. The CDR3 covers 13 residues. CDR3: CASSQARSYERYF. In DNA, the CDR3 is TGCGCCAGCAGCCAAGCAAGAAGCTACGAGCGGTACTTC.

J is TRBJ1-6 and V is TRBV7-9; D possibly corresponds to TRBD1 (5 bases). The CDR3 covers 14 residues. Trimming cost V 4 bases and J 7 bases, with 11 bases left between them. Germline CDR1 SEHNR, CDR2 FQNEAQ (reference sequence). CDR3 loop: CASSSGTSNSPLHF. CDR3 nucleotides: TGTGCCAGCAGCTCAGGGACCTCCAATTCACCCCTCCACTTT.

This rearrangement joins TRBV7-3 to TRBJ2-3; 7 positions agree with TRBD2. Losses at the gene ends were 2 bases for V and 4 bases for J; bases not matched to a gene: 3. CDR3 length: 14 amino acids. From germline, CDR1 is SGHTA and CDR2 FQGTGA. The CDR3 coding sequence is TGTGCCAGCAGCTTAGCGGGAGTATCAGATACGCAGTATTTT. This translates into CASSLAGVSDTQYF. Variable domain in full (rest from reference TRBV7-3 and TRBJ2-3): GAGVSQTPSNKVTEKGKYVELRCDPISGHTALYWYRQSLGQGPEFLIYFQGTGAADDSGLPNDRFFAVRPEGSVSTLKIQRTERGDSAVYLCASSLAGVSDTQYFGPGTRLTVL.

This clonotype was recorded at least ten times. J is TRBJ2-7 and V is TRBV29-1; D is possibly TRBD1 (5 bases). Between the trimmed V and J ends, which lost 1 base and 2 bases, there was a span of 12 bases. The CDR3 spans 14 residues. CDR1 SQVTM and CDR2 ANQGSEA come from the germline V gene. For the CDR3, the DNA is TGCAGCGTTGAAGCTAAACAGGAGCCCTACGAGCAGTACTTC. It codes for CSVEAKQEPYEQYF.

Ten or more counts support this clonotype. The chain employs TRBV10-3 and TRBJ1-1; 7 bases are a match to TRBD1. CDR1 is ENHRY and CDR2 is SYGVKD in the germline V gene. J was trimmed by 4 bases and V by 2 bases; bases with no gene match: 4. The CDR3 has 14 residues. In DNA, the CDR3 is TGTGCCATCAGTGAGACAGGGGCGAGCACTGAAGCTTTCTTT. Its protein is CAISETGASTEAFF.